This T cell receptor (beta chain) was documented in a study of CD8 T cells in Susac syndrome (dated by TCRdb to about 2019). Study-wide context: The study used repertoire sequencing to test whether antigen drove CD8+ T cell activation and differentiation in Susac syndrome. CD8+ T cell repertoire clonality was compared between fewer than 13 healthy donors, approximately 14 Susac syndrome patients and some 15 multiple sclerosis patients.

RNA was extracted using the RNeasy kit, and roughly 0.5 to 1 microgram was reverse transcribed with random hexamers. The immunoSEQ multiplex PCR assay, which covers 54 Vbeta and 13 Jbeta segments, was used to amplify TCR beta CDR3 regions. PCR amplification bias was corrected by using a synthetic template baseline for primer optimization and computational correction. In the source study's methods: Reads were annotated to V, D and J genes according to IMGT and were analyzed with immunoSEQ Analyzer, with only productive sequences retained. Clonality was computed as one minus Shannon entropy normalized by log2 of the number of productive unique sequences. For each patient and control, public and private clones were evaluated among the 100 most prevalent clones. Clones were defined as Susac-specific when absent from the healthy and MS cohorts, from some 1,100 published viral clones and from other ImmuneACCESS disease sequences. TCRdb reanalyzed the raw reads on its own, using fastp at Q25 for trimming and MiXCR for clone calling, and kept in-frame beta chains. Identical CDR3 protein sequences are pooled into one entry, listed with their most common genes and DNA. TCRdb's processing, not the study's, gives the V and J calls here. This sample is represented by around 130,000 distinct CDR3 sequences; around 90% of them were singletons. Approximately 0.24% of the sample comes from the top ten.

What the work shows at the level of the full study, not this receptor alone: The TCR sequencing and HLA analysis was acknowledged to have included a relatively small number of individuals.

With respect to this clonotype: Its cognate antigen has yet to be identified. It has no much larger one-base neighbor in the sample; base qualities were not kept.

According to the germline V gene, CDR1 reads SGDLS and CDR2 reads YYNGEE. There are 15 amino acids in the CDR3, from cysteine to phenylalanine inclusive. Just the 45-base CDR3 DNA is kept, in frame starting at base 1. V ends up 4 bases short and J 2 bases short, with an unmatched junction base count of 9. High-throughput TCR beta sequencing profiled peripheral blood CD8+ and CD4+ T cells from healthy donors, Susac syndrome patients and multiple sclerosis patients. The multiple sclerosis controls were treatment-naive patients who had stable or active relapsing-remitting disease and met the revised McDonald criteria. Bulk CD8+ and CD4+ T cells were purified by magnetic negative isolation, while CD8+ TEMRA cells were enriched using FACS. Blood was collected in EDTA tubes and processed within 24 hours, with PBMCs isolated through density gradient centrifugation. PBMCs destined for TCR sequencing were cryopreserved in liquid nitrogen and later thawed in a 37 °C water bath. The sorted or isolated CD4+, CD8+ and CD8+ TEMRA cells had a purity of 90% or higher.

The sequenced material came from CD8+ T cells from PBMCs. The rearranged segments are TRBV9 and TRBJ2-7, and TRBD1 matches 7 of the central bases. This clonotype originated in a human donor with multiple sclerosis. The CDR3 corresponds to CASSTQGEKTYEQYF. The DNA is TGTGCCAGCAGCACGCAGGGGGAGAAAACCTACGAGCAGTACTTC.